The T cell receptor beta chain described here comes from a study of control samples from healthy donors and cancer patients. The CDR3 is 13 amino acids. The germline gives CDR1 LGHDT, CDR2 YNNKEL (reference sequence). Trimming removed 5 bases at V and 7 bases at J, with 14 bases between. Using immunoSEQ multiplex PCR, the repertoire was profiled, and TCRdb retains in-frame clones only, with some absent. Of about 130,000 clones listed, about 92% are singletons. The source is a man aged 50-60 years with head and neck cancer. The V call is TRBV3-1 (or the pseudogene TRBV3-2), the J call TRBJ1-1, with unresolved D. The sequenced sample was PBMCs. The CDR3 reads CASSLSGIVEAFF. CDR3 DNA: TGTGCCAGCAGCTTGTCGGGGATCGTTGAAGCTTTCTTT.